The 2 T cell receptor beta chains reported below all come from one sample, sequenced in a study of CXCR3-negative and CXCR3-positive naive CD8 T cells (dated by TCRdb to about 2019). Instrument used: NextSeq 550. The Human TCR Profiling Kit (MiLaboratory) was used to make UMI-labeled 5' RACE TRB cDNA libraries. TCRdb reprocessed the reads; each CDR3 protein sequence makes one entry, and DNA is unavailable. The record for this sample contains about 41,000 distinct CDR3 sequences. The top ten constitute roughly 14% of the sample. What was sequenced was memory CD8+ T cells from blood. The cell subset or site label, read with the paper, signifies: conventional CD8+ memory T cells (TMEM), sorted as controls. Receptors were obtained from a human donor in good health. Some clones in this sample may be carry-over from other donors' samples.

The V call is TRBV29-1, the J call TRBJ2-5; TCRdb indicates TRBD2, and absent DNA this call remains unverified. Germline CDR1 reads SQVTM; CDR2 reads ANQGSEA. This CDR3 has 13 amino acids. The CDR3 loop is CSVWRQEGETQYF.

The chain uses TRBV27 and TRBJ2-7; the D gene TCRdb calls, TRBD1, cannot be checked with no DNA. The CDR3 covers 14 residues. Germline lookup yields CDR1 MNHEY and CDR2 SMNVEV (reference sequence). The CDR3: CASSLKGGIYEQYF.